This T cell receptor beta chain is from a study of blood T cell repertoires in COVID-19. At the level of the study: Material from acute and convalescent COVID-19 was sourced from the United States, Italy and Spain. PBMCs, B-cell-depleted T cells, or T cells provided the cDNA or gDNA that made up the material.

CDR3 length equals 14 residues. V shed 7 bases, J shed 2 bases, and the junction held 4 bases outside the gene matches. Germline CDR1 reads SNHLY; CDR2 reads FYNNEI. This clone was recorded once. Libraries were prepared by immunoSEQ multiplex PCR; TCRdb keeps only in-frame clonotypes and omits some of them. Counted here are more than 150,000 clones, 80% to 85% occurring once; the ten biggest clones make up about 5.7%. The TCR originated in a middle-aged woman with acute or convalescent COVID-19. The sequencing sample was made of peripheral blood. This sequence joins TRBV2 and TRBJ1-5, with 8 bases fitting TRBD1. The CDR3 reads CASTKDRGNQPQHF. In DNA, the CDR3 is TGTGCCAGCACCAAGGACAGGGGCAATCAGCCCCAGCATTTT.